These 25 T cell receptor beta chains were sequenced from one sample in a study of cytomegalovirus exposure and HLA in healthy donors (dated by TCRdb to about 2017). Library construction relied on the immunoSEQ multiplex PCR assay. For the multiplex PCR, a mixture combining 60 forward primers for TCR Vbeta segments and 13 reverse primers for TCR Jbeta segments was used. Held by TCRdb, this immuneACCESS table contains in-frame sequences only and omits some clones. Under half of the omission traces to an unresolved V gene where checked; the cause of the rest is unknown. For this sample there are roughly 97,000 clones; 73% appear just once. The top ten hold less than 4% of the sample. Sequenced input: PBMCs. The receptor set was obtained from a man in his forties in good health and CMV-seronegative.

The CDR3 region has the DNA TGCGCCAGCAGCTTGGTTCCGGGACAGGGCAACGAGCAGTACTTC. It encodes CASSLVPGQGNEQYF. The chain couples TRBV5-1 to TRBJ2-5; 9 bases are shared with TRBD1. The J call may be faulty, since TRBJ2-7 better matches the DNA end. CDR3 length: 15 residues. Germline loops: CDR1 SGHRS, CDR2 YFSETQ.

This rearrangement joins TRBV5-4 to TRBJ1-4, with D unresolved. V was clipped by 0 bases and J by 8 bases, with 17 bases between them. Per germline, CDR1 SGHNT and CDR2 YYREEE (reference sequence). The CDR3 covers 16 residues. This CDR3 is CASSLAGEETVEKLFF. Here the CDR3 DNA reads TGTGCCAGCAGCTTGGCCGGGGAGGAGACGGTAGAAAAACTGTTTTTT.

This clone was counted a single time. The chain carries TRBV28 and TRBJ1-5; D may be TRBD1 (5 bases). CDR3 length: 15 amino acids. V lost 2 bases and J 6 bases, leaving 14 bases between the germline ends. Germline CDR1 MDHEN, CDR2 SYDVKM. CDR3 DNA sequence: TGTGCCAGCAGTTTAGCCCTCCAGGGTAGTCAGCCCCAGCATTTT. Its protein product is CASSLALQGSQPQHF. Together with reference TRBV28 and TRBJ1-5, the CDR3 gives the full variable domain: DVKVTQSSRYLVKRTGEKVFLECVQDMDHENMFWYRQDPGLGLRLIYFSYDVKMKEKGDIPEGYSVSREKKERFSLILESASTNQTSMYLCASSLALQGSQPQHFGDGTRLSIL.

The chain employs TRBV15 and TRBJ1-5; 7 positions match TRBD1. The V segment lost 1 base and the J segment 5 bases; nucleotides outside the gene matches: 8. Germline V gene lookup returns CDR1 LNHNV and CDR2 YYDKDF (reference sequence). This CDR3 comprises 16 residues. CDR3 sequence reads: CATSRGSRDRYQPQHF. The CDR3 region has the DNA TGTGCCACCAGCAGAGGGTCACGGGACAGATATCAGCCCCAGCATTTT. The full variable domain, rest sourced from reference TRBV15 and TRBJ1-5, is DAMVIQNPRYQVTQFGKPVTLSCSQTLNHNVMYWYQQKSSQAPKLLFHYYDKDFNNEADTPDNFQSRRPNTSFCFLDIRSPGLGDTAMYLCATSRGSRDRYQPQHFGDGTRLSIL.

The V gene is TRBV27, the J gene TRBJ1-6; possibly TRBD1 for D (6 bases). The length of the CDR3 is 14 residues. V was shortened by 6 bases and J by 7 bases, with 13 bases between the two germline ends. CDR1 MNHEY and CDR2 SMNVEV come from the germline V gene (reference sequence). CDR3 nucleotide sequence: TGTGCCAGCAGGTTGGGGAGGGGGAATTCACCCCTCCACTTT. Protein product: CASRLGRGNSPLHF.

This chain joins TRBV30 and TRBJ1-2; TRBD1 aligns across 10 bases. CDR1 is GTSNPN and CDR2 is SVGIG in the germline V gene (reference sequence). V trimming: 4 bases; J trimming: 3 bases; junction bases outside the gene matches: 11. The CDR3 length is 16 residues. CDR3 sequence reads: CAWTPSLGQGYYGYTF. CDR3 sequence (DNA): TGTGCCTGGACCCCATCGTTGGGACAGGGGTACTATGGCTACACCTTC.

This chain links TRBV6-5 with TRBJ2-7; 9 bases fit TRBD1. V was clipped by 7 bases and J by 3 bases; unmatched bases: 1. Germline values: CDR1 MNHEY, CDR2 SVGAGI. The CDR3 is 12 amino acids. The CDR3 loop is CASMTGGYEQYF. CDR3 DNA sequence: TGTGCCAGCATGACAGGGGGCTACGAGCAGTACTTC.

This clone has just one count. The CDR3 loop reads CASSLMETSGIQETQYF. The CDR3 DNA follows: TGTGCCAGCAGCTTGATGGAGACTAGCGGAATACAAGAGACCCAGTACTTC. This rearrangement joins TRBV5-4 to TRBJ2-5, with TRBD2 identical over 9 bases. J lost 2 bases, V lost 1 base, and 9 bases had no gene match. The CDR3 is 17 residues long. Looked up from germline, CDR1 is SGHNT and CDR2 is YYREEE (reference sequence).

The CDR3 nucleotides read TGCGCCAGCAGCTTGGTGGTCGCAGGGAATTACGAGCAGTACTTC. Translation: CASSLVVAGNYEQYF. The V call is TRBV5-1, the J call TRBJ2-7; the D gene is possibly TRBD1 (5 bases). CDR3 length: 15 amino acids. Trimming shortened V by 0 bases and J by 4 bases, and 14 bases separated the two germline ends. Germline lookup yields CDR1 SGHRS and CDR2 YFSETQ.

For the CDR3, the DNA is TGTGCCAGCAGCCCAGACAAAAGGGACTTCTACAATGAGCAGTTCTTC. Translation gives CASSPDKRDFYNEQFF. The chain carries TRBV7-9 and TRBJ2-1; D possibly corresponds to TRBD2 (6 bases). Trimming stripped 5 bases from V and 3 bases from J, with 17 bases between. The CDR3 length is 16 residues. Germline V gene sequence: CDR1 SEHNR, CDR2 FQNEAQ (reference sequence).

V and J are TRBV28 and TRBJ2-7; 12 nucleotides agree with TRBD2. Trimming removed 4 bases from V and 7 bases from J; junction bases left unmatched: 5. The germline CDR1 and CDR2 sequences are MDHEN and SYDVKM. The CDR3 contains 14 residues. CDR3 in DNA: TGTGCCAGCAGTTGGACTAGCGGGGCTCAAGAGCAGTACTTC. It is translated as CASSWTSGAQEQYF.

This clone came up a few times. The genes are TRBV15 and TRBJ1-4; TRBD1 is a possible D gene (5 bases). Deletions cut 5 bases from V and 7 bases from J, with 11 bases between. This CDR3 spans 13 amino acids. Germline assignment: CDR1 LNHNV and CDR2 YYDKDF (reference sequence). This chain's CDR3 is CATSDSGGEKLFF. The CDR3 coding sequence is TGTGCCACCAGCGATTCGGGGGGTGAAAAACTGTTTTTT.

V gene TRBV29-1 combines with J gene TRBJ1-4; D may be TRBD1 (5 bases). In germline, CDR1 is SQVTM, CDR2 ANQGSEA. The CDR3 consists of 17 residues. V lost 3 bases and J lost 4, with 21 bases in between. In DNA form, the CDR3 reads TGCAGCGTTGATGGGGGAGGGTTCGCTGGAAATAATGAAAAACTGTTTTTT. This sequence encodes CSVDGGGFAGNNEKLFF.

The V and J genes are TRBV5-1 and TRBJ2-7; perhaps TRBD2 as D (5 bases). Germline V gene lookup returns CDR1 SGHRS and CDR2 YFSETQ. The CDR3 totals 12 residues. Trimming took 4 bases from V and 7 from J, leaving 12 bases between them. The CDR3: CASSQDLGEQYF. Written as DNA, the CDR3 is TGCGCCAGCAGCCAGGACTTGGGTGAGCAGTACTTC.

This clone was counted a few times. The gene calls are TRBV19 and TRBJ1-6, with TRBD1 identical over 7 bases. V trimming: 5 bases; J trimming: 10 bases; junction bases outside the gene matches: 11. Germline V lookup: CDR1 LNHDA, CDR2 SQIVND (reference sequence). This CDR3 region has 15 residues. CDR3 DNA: TGTGCCAGTAGTCACGGACAGGAAGATCTATCACCCCTCCACTTT. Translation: CASSHGQEDLSPLHF.

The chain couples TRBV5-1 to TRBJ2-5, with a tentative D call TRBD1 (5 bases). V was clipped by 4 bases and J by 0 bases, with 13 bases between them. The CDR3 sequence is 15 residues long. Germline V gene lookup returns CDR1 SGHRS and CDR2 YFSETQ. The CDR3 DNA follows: TGCGCCAGCAGCCCAGGGATAGACTACCAAGAGACCCAGTACTTC. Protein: CASSPGIDYQETQYF.

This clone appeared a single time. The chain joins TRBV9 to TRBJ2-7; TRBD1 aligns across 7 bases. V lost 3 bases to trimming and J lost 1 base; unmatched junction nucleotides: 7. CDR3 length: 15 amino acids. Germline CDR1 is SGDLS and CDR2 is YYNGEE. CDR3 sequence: CASSAGQIRSYEQYF. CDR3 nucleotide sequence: TGTGCCAGCAGCGCGGGACAGATCAGATCCTACGAGCAGTACTTC.

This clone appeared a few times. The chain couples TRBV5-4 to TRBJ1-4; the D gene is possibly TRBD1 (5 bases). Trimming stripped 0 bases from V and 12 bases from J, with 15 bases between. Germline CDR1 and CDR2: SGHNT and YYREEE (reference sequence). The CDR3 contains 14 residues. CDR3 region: CASSLEIRTTELFF. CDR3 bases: TGTGCCAGCAGCTTGGAAATTCGGACGACAGAACTGTTTTTT. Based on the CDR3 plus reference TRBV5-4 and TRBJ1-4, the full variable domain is ETGVTQSPTHLIKTRGQQVTLRCSSQSGHNTVSWYQQALGQGPQFIFQYYREEENGRGNFPPRFSGLQFPNYSSELNVNALELDDSALYLCASSLEIRTTELFFGSGTQLSVL.

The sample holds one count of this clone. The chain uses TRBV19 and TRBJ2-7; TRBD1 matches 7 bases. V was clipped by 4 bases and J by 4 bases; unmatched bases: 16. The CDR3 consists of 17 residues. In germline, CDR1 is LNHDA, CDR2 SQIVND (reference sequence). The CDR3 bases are TGTGCCAGTAGTACCCTCGAGGGGGCCCTGAAACCTTACGAGCAGTACTTC. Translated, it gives CASSTLEGALKPYEQYF.

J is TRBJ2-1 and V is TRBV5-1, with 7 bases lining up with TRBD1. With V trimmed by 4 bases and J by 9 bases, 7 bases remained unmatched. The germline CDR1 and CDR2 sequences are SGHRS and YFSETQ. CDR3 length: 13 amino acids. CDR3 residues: CASSRTGNGEQFF. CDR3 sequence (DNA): TGCGCCAGCAGCAGGACAGGCAACGGTGAGCAGTTCTTC.

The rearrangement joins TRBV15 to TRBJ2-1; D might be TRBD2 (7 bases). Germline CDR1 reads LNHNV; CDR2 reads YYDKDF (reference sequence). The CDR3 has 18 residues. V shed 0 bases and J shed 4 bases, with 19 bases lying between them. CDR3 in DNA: TGTGCCACCAGCAGAGAGTGGGGGAGGGGGGCGGTATACAATGAGCAGTTCTTC. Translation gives CATSREWGRGAVYNEQFF.

The CDR3 sequence: CASSPSYLAGGRPTDTQYF. As DNA, the CDR3 is TGTGCCAGCAGCCCAAGCTATTTAGCGGGGGGGCGACCCACAGATACGCAGTATTTT. This chain uses TRBV4-2 with TRBJ2-3; 11 bases are shared with TRBD2. CDR1 is LGHNA, CDR2 YNFKEQ, per germline. The CDR3 has 19 amino acids. Trimming removed 4 bases from V and 2 bases from J; junction bases left unmatched: 14.

CDR3 loop: CASSQEDQPDSGYNEQFF. The CDR3 bases are TGTGCCAGCAGCCAAGAAGATCAGCCAGATTCAGGCTACAATGAGCAGTTCTTC. The chain employs TRBV4-2 and TRBJ2-1; D remains unclear. Per germline, CDR1 LGHNA and CDR2 YNFKEQ. The CDR3 totals 18 residues. The V end was cut by 0 bases, the J end by 3 bases, with 18 bases between.

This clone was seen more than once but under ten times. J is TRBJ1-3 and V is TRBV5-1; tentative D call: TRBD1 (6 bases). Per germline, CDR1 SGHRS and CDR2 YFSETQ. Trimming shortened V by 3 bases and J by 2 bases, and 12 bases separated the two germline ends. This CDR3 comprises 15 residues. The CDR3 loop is CASSSKQGTGNTIYF. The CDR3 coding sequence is TGCGCCAGCAGCTCAAAACAGGGAACTGGAAACACCATATATTTT.

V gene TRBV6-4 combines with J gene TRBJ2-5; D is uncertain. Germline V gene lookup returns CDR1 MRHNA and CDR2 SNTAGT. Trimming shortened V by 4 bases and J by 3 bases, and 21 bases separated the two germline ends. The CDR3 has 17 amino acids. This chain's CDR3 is CASSGYNFLGREETQYF. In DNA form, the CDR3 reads TGTGCCAGCAGTGGCTATAACTTTTTGGGCAGAGAAGAGACCCAGTACTTC.